This T cell receptor beta chain was found in a study of OX40 agonist ivuxolimab in advanced cancers. Study findings and constraints: Low normalized T-cell clonal expansion was additionally recorded for some nonresponders.

The data were produced by immunoSEQ multiplex PCR, yet TCRdb's version contains in-frame clones alone and is incomplete. The sample consists of over 150,000 clones, 85% to 95% of them appearing once. There are 13 residues in the CDR3. V shed 6 bases and J shed 2 bases, with 10 bases lying between them. The V gene's germline CDR1 is MNHEY and CDR2 SVGAGI. This clone was seen a few times. Its antigen is currently unknown. This sample comprised CD4+ or CD8+ T cells sorted from blood, obtained in a trial of the OX40 agonist ivuxolimab. This receptor was obtained from an adult with an advanced solid tumor such as melanoma, head and neck, liver or kidney cancer. This chain connects TRBV6-5 to TRBJ1-2, with D unresolved. The CDR3 coding sequence is TGTGCCAGCAGCCCCGGCGTAAACTATGGCTACACCTTC. The encoded protein is CASSPGVNYGYTF.